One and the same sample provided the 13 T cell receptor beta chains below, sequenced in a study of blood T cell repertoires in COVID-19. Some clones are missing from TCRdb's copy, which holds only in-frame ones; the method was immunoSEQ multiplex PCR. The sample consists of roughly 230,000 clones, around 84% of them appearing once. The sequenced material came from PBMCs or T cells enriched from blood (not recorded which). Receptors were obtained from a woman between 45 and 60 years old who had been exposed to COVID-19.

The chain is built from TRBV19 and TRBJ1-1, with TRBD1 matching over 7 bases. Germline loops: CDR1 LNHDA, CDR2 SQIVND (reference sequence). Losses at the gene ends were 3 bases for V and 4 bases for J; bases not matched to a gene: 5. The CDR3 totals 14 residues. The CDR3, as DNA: TGTGCCAGTAGTATCGACAGGGACGGCACTGAAGCTTTCTTT. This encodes CASSIDRDGTEAFF.

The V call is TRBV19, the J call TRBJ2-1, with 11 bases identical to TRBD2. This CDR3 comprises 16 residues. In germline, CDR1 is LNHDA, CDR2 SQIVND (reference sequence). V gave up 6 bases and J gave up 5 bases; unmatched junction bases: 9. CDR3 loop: CASRRRTSGGNNEQFF. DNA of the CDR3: TGTGCCAGTAGGCGGAGAACTAGCGGGGGCAACAATGAGCAGTTCTTC. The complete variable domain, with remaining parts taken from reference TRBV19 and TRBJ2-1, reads DGGITQSPKYLFRKEGQNVTLSCEQNLNHDAMYWYRQDPGQGLRLIYYSQIVNDFQKGDIAEGYSVSREKKESFPLTVTSAQKNPTAFYLCASRRRTSGGNNEQFFGPGTRLTVL.

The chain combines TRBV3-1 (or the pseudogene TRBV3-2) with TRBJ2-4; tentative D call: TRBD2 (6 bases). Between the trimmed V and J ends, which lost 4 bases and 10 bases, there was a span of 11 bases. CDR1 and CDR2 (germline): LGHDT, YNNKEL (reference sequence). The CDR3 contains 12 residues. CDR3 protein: CASSLLSGIQYF. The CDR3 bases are TGTGCCAGCAGCCTCCTTAGCGGTATTCAGTACTTC.

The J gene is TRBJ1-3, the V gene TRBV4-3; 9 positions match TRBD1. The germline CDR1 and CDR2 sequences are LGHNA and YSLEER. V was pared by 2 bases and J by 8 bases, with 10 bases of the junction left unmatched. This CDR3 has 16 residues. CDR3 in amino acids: CASSQYGLGTGHTIYF. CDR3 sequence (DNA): TGCGCCAGCAGCCAATACGGACTTGGGACAGGGCACACCATATATTTT.

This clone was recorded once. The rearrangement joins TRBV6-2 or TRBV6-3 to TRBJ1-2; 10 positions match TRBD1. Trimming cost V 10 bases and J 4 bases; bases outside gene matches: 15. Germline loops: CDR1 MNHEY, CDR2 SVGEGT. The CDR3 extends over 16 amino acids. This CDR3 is CATTPYRTGGSYGYTF. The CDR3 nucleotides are TGTGCCACCACCCCTTACCGGACAGGGGGAAGCTATGGCTACACCTTC.

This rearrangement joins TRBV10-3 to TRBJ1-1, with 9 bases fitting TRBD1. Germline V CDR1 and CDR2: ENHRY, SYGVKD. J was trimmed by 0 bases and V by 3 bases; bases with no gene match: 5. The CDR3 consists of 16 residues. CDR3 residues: CAISDNRGLMNTEAFF. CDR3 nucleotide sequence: TGTGCCATCAGTGATAACAGGGGGCTTATGAACACTGAAGCTTTCTTT.

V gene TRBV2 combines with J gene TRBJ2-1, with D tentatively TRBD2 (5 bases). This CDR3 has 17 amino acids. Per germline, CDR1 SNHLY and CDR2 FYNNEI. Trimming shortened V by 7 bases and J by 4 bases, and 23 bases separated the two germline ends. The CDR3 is CASNVLTGLRGYNEQFF. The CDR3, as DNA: TGTGCCAGCAACGTACTAACCGGACTTAGAGGGTACAATGAGCAGTTCTTC.

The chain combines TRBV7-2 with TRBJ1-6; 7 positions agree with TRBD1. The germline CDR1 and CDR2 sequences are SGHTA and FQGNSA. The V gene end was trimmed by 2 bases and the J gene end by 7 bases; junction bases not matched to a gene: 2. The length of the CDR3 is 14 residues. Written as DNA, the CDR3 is TGTGCCAGCAGCTTAAACAGGGGCAATTCACCCCTCCACTTT. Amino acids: CASSLNRGNSPLHF.

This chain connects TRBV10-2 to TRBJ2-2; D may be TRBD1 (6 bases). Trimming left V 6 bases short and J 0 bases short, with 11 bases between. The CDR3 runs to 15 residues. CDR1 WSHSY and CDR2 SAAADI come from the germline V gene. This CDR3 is CASSWDIPNTGELFF. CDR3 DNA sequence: TGCGCCAGCAGCTGGGACATTCCGAACACCGGGGAGCTGTTTTTT.

CDR3 in amino acids: CASSLSGGVQGIQERETQYF. The CDR3 DNA is TGTGCCAGCAGTTTGTCGGGAGGGGTACAGGGGATTCAGGAGAGGGAGACCCAGTACTTC. The V gene is TRBV28, the J gene TRBJ2-5; a weak D match, TRBD2 (8 bases). CDR3 length: 20 residues. The ends were cut back, 3 bases at V and 5 bases at J, with 31 bases in the middle. The germline gives CDR1 MDHEN, CDR2 SYDVKM.

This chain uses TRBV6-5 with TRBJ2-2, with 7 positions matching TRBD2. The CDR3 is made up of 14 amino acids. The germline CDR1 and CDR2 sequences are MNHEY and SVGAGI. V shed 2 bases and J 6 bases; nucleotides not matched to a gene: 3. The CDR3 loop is CASSYRGEAGELFF. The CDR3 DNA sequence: TGTGCCAGCAGTTACCGGGGGGAGGCCGGGGAGCTGTTTTTT.

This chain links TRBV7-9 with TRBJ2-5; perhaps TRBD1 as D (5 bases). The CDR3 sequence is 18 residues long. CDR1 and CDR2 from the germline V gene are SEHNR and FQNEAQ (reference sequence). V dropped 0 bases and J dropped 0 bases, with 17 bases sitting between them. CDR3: CASSLAWEVGQYQETQYF. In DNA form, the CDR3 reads TGTGCCAGCAGCTTAGCATGGGAAGTGGGGCAGTACCAAGAGACCCAGTACTTC.

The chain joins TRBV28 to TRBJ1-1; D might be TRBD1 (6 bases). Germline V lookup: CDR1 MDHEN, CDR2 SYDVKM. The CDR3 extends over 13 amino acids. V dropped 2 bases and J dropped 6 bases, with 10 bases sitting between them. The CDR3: CASSLQGRPEAFF. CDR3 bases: TGTGCCAGCAGTTTACAGGGGCGGCCTGAAGCTTTCTTT.